The 15 T cell receptor beta chains presented below share a single source sample, sequenced in a study of cytomegalovirus exposure and HLA in healthy donors. Primers for the PCR totalled 60 Vbeta and 13 Jbeta. Assay: immunoSEQ multiplex PCR; the TCRdb copy retains only in-frame clones and omits some. The sample has about 140,000 clones; around 72% are singletons. Sequencing input: PBMCs. The source of these receptors is a man aged 45 to 65 in good health and CMV-seropositive.

This chain uses TRBV19 with TRBJ2-2, with 9 bases identical to TRBD1. Germline CDR1 and CDR2: LNHDA and SQIVND (reference sequence). This CDR3 has 17 residues. V gave up 5 bases and J gave up 7 bases; unmatched junction bases: 14. CDR3 protein: CASSDPGTGYPFGELFF. For the CDR3, the DNA is TGTGCCAGTAGTGATCCCGGGACAGGGTATCCATTCGGGGAGCTGTTTTTT.

This chain connects TRBV6-1 to TRBJ2-2; 7 positions agree with TRBD1. J was trimmed by 3 bases and V by 0 bases; bases with no gene match: 4. Germline V gene lookup returns CDR1 MNHNS and CDR2 SASEGT. This CDR3 is built from 16 residues. DNA for the CDR3: TGTGCCAGCAGTGAAGCACCGACAGGGTACACCGGGGAGCTGTTTTTT. This encodes CASSEAPTGYTGELFF.

This sequence joins TRBV19 and TRBJ2-7; 10 nucleotides align to TRBD1. The CDR3 extends over 15 amino acids. Germline V CDR1 and CDR2: LNHDA, SQIVND (reference sequence). V lost 1 base, J lost 6 bases, and 6 bases stayed unmatched. The CDR3 sequence: CASSIGSTGGAEQYF. The CDR3 nucleotides are TGTGCCAGTAGTATAGGCTCGACAGGGGGCGCCGAGCAGTACTTC.

The chain combines TRBV7-9 with TRBJ2-2, with a tentative D call TRBD2 (5 bases). Per germline, CDR1 SEHNR and CDR2 FQNEAQ (reference sequence). V lost 3 bases to trimming and J lost 2 bases, with 10 bases between them. The CDR3 covers 15 residues. In DNA form, the CDR3 reads TGTGCCAGCAGCTTTCTAGGGAGTAACACCGGGGAGCTGTTTTTT. Translating it yields CASSFLGSNTGELFF. Variable domain in full (rest from reference TRBV7-9 and TRBJ2-2): DTGVSQNPRHKITKRGQNVTFRCDPISEHNRLYWYRQTLGQGPEFLTYFQNEAQLEKSRLLSDRFSAERPKGSFSTLEIQRTEQGDSAMYLCASSFLGSNTGELFFGEGSRLTVL.

This clone was counted only a few times. The chain has TRBV5-1 and TRBJ1-3; weak D call: TRBD1 (5 bases). Germline loops: CDR1 SGHRS, CDR2 YFSETQ. The CDR3 covers 16 residues. Trimming cost V 4 bases and J 0 bases, with 14 bases left between them. The CDR3: CASSPGLIGSGNTIYF. The CDR3 nucleotides are TGCGCCAGCAGCCCGGGACTGATAGGCTCTGGAAACACCATATATTTT.

This clone was seen a handful of times. The rearrangement joins TRBV6-1 to TRBJ2-7, with a tentative D call TRBD2 (6 bases). CDR1 is MNHNS, CDR2 SASEGT, per germline. V was clipped by 8 bases and J by 2 bases, with 16 bases between them. This CDR3 contains 14 residues. CDR3 sequence reads: CASLRLGGAYEQYF. CDR3 in DNA: TGTGCCAGCCTCAGGCTGGGGGGAGCCTACGAGCAGTACTTC.

The chain carries TRBV6-5 and TRBJ2-3, with a tentative D call TRBD2 (6 bases). This CDR3 has 16 amino acids. Germline loops: CDR1 MNHEY, CDR2 SVGAGI. Trimming left V 2 bases short and J 5 bases short, with 17 bases between. The CDR3 DNA follows: TGTGCCAGCAGTTACGCGGGCGGAGTGGAGGGAGATACGCAGTATTTT. Translating gives CASSYAGGVEGDTQYF.

V usage is TRBV6-5 and J usage is TRBJ1-2; no definite D call. V shed 2 bases and J shed 2 bases, with 6 bases lying between them. The CDR3 is 13 residues long. The germline V gene has CDR1 MNHEY and CDR2 SVGAGI. The chain's CDR3 is CASSYQANYGYTF. The CDR3 nucleotides are TGTGCCAGCAGTTACCAGGCCAACTATGGCTACACCTTC.

The CDR3 DNA is TGTGCCAGCAGTGTGCGGGACAGCCAAGAGACCCAGTACTTC. As protein: CASSVRDSQETQYF. The chain links TRBV6-1 to TRBJ2-5; D perhaps matches TRBD1 (7 bases). V shed 4 bases and J shed 1 base, with 10 bases lying between them. Per the germline V gene, CDR1 is MNHNS and CDR2 is SASEGT. The CDR3 has 14 amino acids.

V is TRBV6-5 and J is TRBJ2-2, with 8 nucleotides matching TRBD1. This CDR3 region has 15 residues. Germline CDR1 reads MNHEY; CDR2 reads SVGAGI. The trim removed 3 bases at V and 4 bases at J, leaving 4 bases unmatched. For the CDR3, the DNA is TGTGCCAGCAGTTATGAGGACAGGGCCACCGGGGAGCTGTTTTTT. This gives the protein CASSYEDRATGELFF.

The V and J genes are TRBV29-1 and TRBJ1-3, with D uncertain. Germline lookup yields CDR1 SQVTM and CDR2 ANQGSEA. V was shortened by 2 bases and J by 0 bases, with 5 bases between the two germline ends. CDR3 size: 13 residues. CDR3 residues: CSVEPGSGNTIYF. The CDR3 region has the DNA TGCAGCGTTGAACCGGGCTCTGGAAACACCATATATTTT.

The chain is built from TRBV4-1 and TRBJ2-3, with D possibly TRBD2 on 5 matching bases. Germline V gives CDR1 MGHRA, CDR2 YSYEKL. This CDR3 is 15 amino acids long. Trimming removed 4 bases at V and 0 bases at J, with 11 bases between. This chain's CDR3 is CASSPLAPSTDTQYF. CDR3 nucleotides: TGCGCCAGCAGCCCCCTAGCTCCGAGCACAGATACGCAGTATTTT.

V and J are TRBV7-2 and TRBJ2-7, with D possibly TRBD2 on 6 matching bases. The germline CDR1 and CDR2 sequences are SGHTA and FQGNSA. V dropped 3 bases and J dropped 5 bases, with 11 bases sitting between them. The CDR3 sequence is 13 residues long. This CDR3 is CASSFAWGDEQYF. DNA of the CDR3: TGTGCCAGCAGCTTCGCCTGGGGGGACGAGCAGTACTTC.

The V and J genes are TRBV19 and TRBJ2-5; TRBD1 is a possible D gene (5 bases). Between the trimmed V and J ends, which lost 1 base and 6 bases, there was a span of 9 bases. In germline, CDR1 is LNHDA, CDR2 SQIVND (reference sequence). The CDR3 is 13 residues long. The CDR3 loop reads CASSIGGTKTQYF. Written as DNA, the CDR3 is TGTGCCAGTAGTATAGGGGGCACGAAGACCCAGTACTTC.

This sequence joins TRBV2 and TRBJ2-5; 9 bases agree with TRBD1. CDR1 and CDR2 (germline): SNHLY, FYNNEI. The CDR3 covers 15 residues. V dropped 7 bases and J dropped 2; count of bases not matched to a gene: 8. The DNA for the CDR3 is TGTGCCAGCAACTTGGGACAGGGAAGACAAGAGACCCAGTACTTC. This codes for CASNLGQGRQETQYF. The full variable domain, in which reference TRBV2 and TRBJ2-5 provide the parts outside the CDR3, is EPEVTQTPSHQVTQMGQEVILRCVPISNHLYFYWYRQILGQKVEFLVSFYNNEISEKSEIFDDQFSVERPDGSNFTLKIRSTKLEDSAMYFCASNLGQGRQETQYFGPGTRLLVL.